This T cell receptor (beta chain) came from a study of CD8+ T cells in alopecia areata. Study in general: A 6-month off-drug phase came after tofacitinib, which had lasted 6 to 18 months.

Alopecia areata patients provided lesional scalp punch biopsies and peripheral blood. Cell sorting on a FACSAria was used to separate CD4+ and CD8+ T cells from the PBMCs. Extracted RNA was reverse transcribed into cDNA, the sequencing template. Produced via immunoSEQ multiplex PCR; TCRdb's table is partial and in-frame only. The repertoire holds 130,000 to 150,000 clones, with approximately 50% as singletons. About this clone: Its target is unknown.

The CDR3 is 15 residues long. CDR1 MNHEY and CDR2 SVGAGI come from the germline V gene. Trimming removed 0 bases at V and 4 bases at J, with 12 bases between. Study results and caveats: Higher clonality was seen in lesional scalp than in normal scalp, especially in alopecia totalis/universalis.

This receptor was obtained from a human donor with alopecia areata. The V gene is TRBV6-5, the J gene TRBJ1-1; no clear D. The sample taken for sequencing was CD4+ T cells sorted from blood. The DNA of the CDR3 is TGTGCCAGCAGTTACTCGTTCGTGGGGAGCACTGAAGCTTTCTTT. It translates to CASSYSFVGSTEAFF.